This T cell receptor beta chain came from a study of T cell responses to AZD1222 COVID-19 vaccine. General study results and limits: Regions left unmutated in variants are reportedly the target of nearly half of spike-specific TCRs.

About this clone itself: Its specificity is unknown.

Clones were read by immunoSEQ multiplex PCR, and TCRdb kept only the in-frame ones, dropping some. The repertoire holds approximately 160,000 clones, with about nine tenths as singletons. The V and J ends lost 0 bases and 6 bases respectively, with 5 bases between them. Germline V gene data show CDR1 as MRHNA and CDR2 as SNTAGT. This CDR3 is 13 amino acids long. The sample here was peripheral blood, taken on day 0 of AZD1222 vaccination. The sequence was collected from an adult in good health. The chain uses TRBV6-4 and TRBJ2-2; D is uncertain. Written as DNA, the CDR3 is TGTGCCAGCAGTGACTCTTGGTCCGGGGAGCTGTTTTTT. It specifies CASSDSWSGELFF.